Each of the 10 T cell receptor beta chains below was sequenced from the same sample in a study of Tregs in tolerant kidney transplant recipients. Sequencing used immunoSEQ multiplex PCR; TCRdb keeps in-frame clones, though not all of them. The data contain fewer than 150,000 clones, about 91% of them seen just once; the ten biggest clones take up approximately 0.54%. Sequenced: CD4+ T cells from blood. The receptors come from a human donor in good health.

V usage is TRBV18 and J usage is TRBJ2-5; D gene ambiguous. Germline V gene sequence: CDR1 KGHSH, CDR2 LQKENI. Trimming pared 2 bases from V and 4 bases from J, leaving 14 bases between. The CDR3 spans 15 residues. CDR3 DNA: TGTGCCAGCTCACCAATCCGCGGTTTGTTAGAGACCCAGTACTTC. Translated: CASSPIRGLLETQYF.

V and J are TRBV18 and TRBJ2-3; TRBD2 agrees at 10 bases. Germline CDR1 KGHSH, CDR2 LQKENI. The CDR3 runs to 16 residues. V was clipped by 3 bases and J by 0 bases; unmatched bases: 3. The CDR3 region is CASSPQRGGSTDTQYF. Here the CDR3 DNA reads TGTGCCAGCTCACCCCAGCGGGGGGGCAGCACAGATACGCAGTATTTT.

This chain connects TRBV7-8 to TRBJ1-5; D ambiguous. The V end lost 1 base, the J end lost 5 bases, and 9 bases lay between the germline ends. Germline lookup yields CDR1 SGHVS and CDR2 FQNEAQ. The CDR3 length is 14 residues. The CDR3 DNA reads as TGTGCCAGCAGCTTAGGAGGAGGATATCAGCCCCAGCATTTT. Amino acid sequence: CASSLGGGYQPQHF.

The CDR3 spells CASSLTGLAGGPETQYF. CDR3 nucleotides: TGTGCCAGCAGCTTGACAGGGCTAGCGGGAGGGCCCGAGACCCAGTACTTC. This chain uses TRBV5-4 with TRBJ2-5; 12 nucleotides agree with TRBD2. V trimming: 1 base; J trimming: 5 bases; junction bases outside the gene matches: 9. Germline V gives CDR1 SGHNT, CDR2 YYREEE (reference sequence). CDR3 size: 17 residues.

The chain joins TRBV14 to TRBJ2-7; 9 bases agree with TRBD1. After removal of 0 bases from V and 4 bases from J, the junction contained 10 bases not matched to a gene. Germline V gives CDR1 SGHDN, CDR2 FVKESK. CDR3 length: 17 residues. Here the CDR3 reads CASSQETRWGQGYEQYF. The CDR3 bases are TGTGCCAGCAGCCAAGAGACTCGGTGGGGACAGGGTTACGAGCAGTACTTC.

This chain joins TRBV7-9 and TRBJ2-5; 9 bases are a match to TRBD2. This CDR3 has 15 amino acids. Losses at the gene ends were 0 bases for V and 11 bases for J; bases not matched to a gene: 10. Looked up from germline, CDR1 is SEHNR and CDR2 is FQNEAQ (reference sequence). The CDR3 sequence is CASSLARYSGSAQYF. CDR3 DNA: TGTGCCAGCAGCTTAGCGCGATATAGCGGGAGTGCGCAGTACTTC.

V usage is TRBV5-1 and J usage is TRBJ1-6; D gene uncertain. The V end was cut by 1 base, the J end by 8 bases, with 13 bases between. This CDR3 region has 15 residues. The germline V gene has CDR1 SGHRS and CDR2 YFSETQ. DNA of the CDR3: TGCGCCAGCAGCTTGATGGGATATGGGGATTCACCCCTCCACTTT. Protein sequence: CASSLMGYGDSPLHF.

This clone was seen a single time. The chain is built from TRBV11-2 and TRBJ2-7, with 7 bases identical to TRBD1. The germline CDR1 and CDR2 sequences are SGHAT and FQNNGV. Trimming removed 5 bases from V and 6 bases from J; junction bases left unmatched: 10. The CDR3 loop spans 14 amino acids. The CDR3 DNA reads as TGTGCCAGCAGCCTAGGGACAGCCTCCGGCGAGCAGTACTTC. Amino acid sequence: CASSLGTASGEQYF.

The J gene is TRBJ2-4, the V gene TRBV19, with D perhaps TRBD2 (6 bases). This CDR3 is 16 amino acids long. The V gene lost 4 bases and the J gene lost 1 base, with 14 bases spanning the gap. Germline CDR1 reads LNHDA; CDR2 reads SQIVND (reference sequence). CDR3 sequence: CASSTTREEAKNIQYF. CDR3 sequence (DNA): TGTGCCAGTAGTACCACCAGGGAGGAGGCCAAAAACATTCAGTACTTC.

The CDR3 region has the DNA TGTGCCAGCAGTTACGCGCAGGGAAACATTCAGTACTTC. Translated, it gives CASSYAQGNIQYF. The rearrangement links TRBV6-5 to TRBJ2-4, with D perhaps matching TRBD1 (5 bases). The germline V gene has CDR1 MNHEY and CDR2 SVGAGI. The CDR3 spans 13 residues. V dropped 2 bases and J dropped 6 bases, with 8 bases sitting between them.